The rows below give T cell receptor beta chains drawn from one sample of a study of T-cell reconstitution after alpha-beta-depleted transplantation in children. TCRdb reanalysed the PCR reads using MiXCR and keeps one entry per CDR3 protein. The sample has about 230,000 distinct CDR3 sequences, 11% seen once. Sequences were derived from PBMCs, sampled before TCRalphabeta/CD19-depleted stem cell transplant. These receptors originate from a child younger than two with acute myeloid leukemia, due to receive a stem cell transplant. Both conserved end residues are part of each CDR3. A D gene is named only where the DNA matches it firmly. Clone size, where shown, is once, few, many, or a class for clones that have expanded.

>TRBV5-1|many|NA|TRBJ1-4
TGCGCCAGCAGCGTCGACAGGCTACCCAATGAAAAACTGTTTTTT
CASSVDRLPNEKLFF
>TRBV7-8|many|TRBD1|TRBJ1-4
TGTGCCAGCAGCCCCGGGACAGGAGCGATTGGGACTAATGAAAAACTGTTTTTT
CASSPGTGAIGTNEKLFF
>TRBV5-1|many|NA|TRBJ1-5
TGCGCCAGCAGCTTAGAGGGCCCCAGCAATCAGCCCCAGCATTTT
CASSLEGPSNQPQHF
>TRBV30|NA|NA|TRBJ1-3
TGTGCCTGGAGCGTTCGACAGGTCTCTGGAAACACCATATATTTT
CAWSVRQVSGNTIYF
>TRBV20-1|many|NA|TRBJ2-7
TGCAGTGCTAGAAGGGAGAACTACGAGCAGTACTTC
CSARRENYEQYF
>TRBV29-1|few|TRBD1|TRBJ2-3
TGCAGCGTGGGGACAGGGCTTAGCACAGATACGCAGTATTTT
CSVGTGLSTDTQYF
>TRBV30|many|NA|TRBJ2-7
TGTGCCTGGAGAGGCCCTAGCGCATTATCCTACGAGCAGTACTTC
CAWRGPSALSYEQYF
>TRBV28|NA|NA|TRBJ2-3
TGTGCCAGCAGTTTCTTAGAACAGGTCGAAGATACGCAGTATTTT
CASSFLEQVEDTQYF
>TRBV19|medium-sized|TRBD1|TRBJ2-7
TGTGCCAGTAGTACCCCGGGACAGGGGGCCGAGCAGTACTTC
CASSTPGQGAEQYF
>TRBV13|few|NA|TRBJ1-2
TGTGCCAGCAGCTTAGGACAAGTCCGCGGCTACACCTTC
CASSLGQVRGYTF
>TRBV2|many|TRBD2|TRBJ2-7
TGTGCCAGCAGTGAAGCGGGGCTAGCGGGCTACGAGCAGTACTTC
CASSEAGLAGYEQYF
>TRBV5-1|few|TRBD2|TRBJ2-7
TGCGCCAGCAGCTTGGAAGCGGGGCCTTACGAGCAGTACTTC
CASSLEAGPYEQYF
>TRBV6-2/TRBV6-3|many|NA|TRBJ2-1
TGTGCCAGCAGTCAGGGTTTAAATGAGCAGTTCTTC
CASSQGLNEQFF
>TRBV28|many|NA|TRBJ2-7
TGTGCCAGCAGTTTTGTAGTAAGCTCCTACGAGCAGTACTTC
CASSFVVSSYEQYF
>TRBV5-1|many|NA|TRBJ2-7
TGCGCCAGCAGCCGGATGACATCGTCCTACGAGCAGTACTTC
CASSRMTSSYEQYF